A single sample is the source of the 18 T cell receptor beta chains below, sequenced in a study of tumor and adjacent non-tumor tissue in lung cancer. No cell sorting was done before RNA was extracted from the tissue. TCRbeta libraries were built with three rounds of nested PCR, modified from ARM-PCR. MiXCR, run by TCRdb on the multiplex PCR reads, gives a single entry per CDR3 protein. The sample holds around 210,000 distinct CDR3 sequences, 71% seen once. Material for sequencing was lung tumor tissue. The receptors derive from a man in his 60s with non-small cell lung cancer.

At least ten counts were recorded for this clonotype. The rearrangement joins TRBV20-1 to TRBJ2-5, with TRBD2 as a possible D gene (5 bases). V was clipped by 0 bases and J by 5 bases, with 10 bases between them. The CDR3 runs to 13 residues. Germline CDR1 DFQATT, CDR2 SNEGSKA (reference sequence). CDR3 residues: CSARDQTGETQYF. CDR3 DNA: TGCAGTGCTAGAGATCAGACGGGGGAGACCCAGTACTTC.

To note about this clonotype: The junction does not match germline at one end; this may be a read error. The chain links TRBV11-2 to TRBJ2-7; no definite D call. This CDR3 is 15 amino acids long. Germline CDR1 SGHAT, CDR2 FQNNGV. The CDR3 sequence is CASSLYPQRSYEQYF. The CDR3 nucleotides are TGTGCCAGCAGCTTATATCCACAGAGATCCTACGAGCAATACTTC.

In its sample, this clonotype was seen a few times. This chain joins TRBV5-4 and TRBJ1-1; the match to TRBD1 covers 7 bases. V lost 4 bases to trimming and J lost 5 bases; unmatched junction nucleotides: 11. The CDR3 contains 15 residues. CDR1 SGHNT and CDR2 YYREEE come from the germline V gene (reference sequence). CDR3 sequence: CASSLGGLVGTEAFF. CDR3 bases: TGTGCCAGCAGCCTAGGGGGCTTAGTAGGAACTGAAGCTTTCTTT. Full variable domain (rest looked up from reference TRBV5-4 and TRBJ1-1): ETGVTQSPTHLIKTRGQQVTLRCSSQSGHNTVSWYQQALGQGPQFIFQYYREEENGRGNFPPRFSGLQFPNYSSELNVNALELDDSALYLCASSLGGLVGTEAFFGQGTRLTVV.

With regard to this clonotype: Just one base apart from a much larger clone, this may be a read error. CDR3 bases: TGTGCCAGCAAGGAATCCAAGGCCTTTGGCTACACCTTC. It is translated as CASKESKAFGYTF. The V gene is TRBV6-6, the J gene TRBJ1-2; D is unclear. The germline CDR1 and CDR2 sequences are MNHNY and SVGAGI (reference sequence). The CDR3 runs to 13 residues. Trimming shortened V by 7 bases and J by 7 bases, and 16 bases separated the two germline ends.

This clonotype was recorded a few times. The rearrangement links TRBV20-1 to TRBJ2-7, with TRBD2 matching over 7 bases. CDR3 length: 11 amino acids. From germline, CDR1 is DFQATT and CDR2 SNEGSKA (reference sequence). CDR3 in DNA: TGCAGCGGCGGGAGCTTCCACGAGCAGTACTTC. Protein: CSGGSFHEQYF.

This clonotype has just one count. V usage is TRBV19 and J usage is TRBJ2-1; TRBD2 matches 13 bases. The CDR3 totals 21 residues. J lost 8 bases, V lost 0 bases, and 19 bases had no gene match. Germline-derived CDR1 and CDR2 are LNHDA and SQIVND (reference sequence). The CDR3 protein is CASSIDRPGLAGMGVLDEQFF. For the CDR3, the DNA is TGTGCCAGTAGTATAGATCGACCGGGACTAGCGGGAATGGGAGTGTTAGATGAGCAGTTCTTC.

Points on this clonotype: Its ends do not fully match the called genes, so a read error is possible. The J gene is TRBJ2-1, the V gene TRBV6-2 or TRBV6-3; tentatively, D is TRBD1 or TRBD2 (5 bases each). This CDR3 has 15 residues. Germline CDR1 is MNHEY and CDR2 is SVGEGT. CDR3 sequence: CASRPRGSSCNEQVF. The CDR3 DNA reads as TGTGCCAGCAGACCGAGGGGTAGCTCCTGCAATGAGCAGGTCTTC.

Worth noting for this clonotype: This may be a read error, as it is one base from a much larger clone. The rearrangement joins TRBV29-1 to TRBJ1-2, with D uncertain. The germline V gene encodes CDR1 SQVTM and CDR2 ANQGSEA. The CDR3 runs 13 residues. DNA of the CDR3: TGCAGCGTTGAAGATCAAGGAGGTCAGAGCTACGCCTTC. Amino acids: CSVEDQGGQSYAF.

A few counts support this clonotype. This chain connects TRBV6-1 to TRBJ1-2; D remains unclear. The CDR3 spans 14 residues. Germline V CDR1 and CDR2: MNHNS, SASEGT. V lost 2 bases to trimming and J lost 6 bases, with 13 bases between them. The CDR3 loop is CASSELWVSDGYTF. CDR3 sequence (DNA): TGTGCCAGCAGTGAATTATGGGTATCCGATGGCTACACCTTC.

Turning to this clonotype: Germline and junction disagree at one end, which may indicate a read error. This chain uses TRBV11-3 with TRBJ2-2; D is uncertain. Germline CDR1 and CDR2: SGHNT and YENEEA. This CDR3 contains 12 residues. CDR3 sequence reads: CASSLWTGELLF. CDR3 nucleotides: TGTGCCAGCAGCCTCTGGACCGGAGAGCTGTTATTT.

This clonotype appeared a few times. V gene TRBV20-1 combines with J gene TRBJ2-5; D unclear. The CDR3 runs 11 residues. CDR1 and CDR2 (germline): DFQATT, SNEGSKA (reference sequence). The CDR3 here is CRTQVQETQYF. In DNA, the CDR3 is TGCAGGACTCAGGTGCAAGAGACCCAGTACTTC.

The V gene is TRBV20-1, the J gene TRBJ2-1, with TRBD2 matching over 8 bases. Per the germline V gene, CDR1 is DFQATT and CDR2 is SNEGSKA (reference sequence). The CDR3 runs to 12 residues. The trim removed 4 bases at V and 12 bases at J, leaving 8 bases unmatched. In nucleotides, the CDR3 is TGCAGTGCTATGACTTCGGGGGGGCGGCAGTTCTTC. Its translation is CSAMTSGGRQFF.

In the case of this clonotype: One junction end disagrees with the germline gene, perhaps due to a read error. The chain couples TRBV28 to TRBJ1-5; possibly TRBD1 for D (5 bases). CDR1 is MDHEN, CDR2 SYDVKM, per germline. The CDR3 sequence is 14 residues long. This chain's CDR3 is CVSSPQDKNQPQHF. The CDR3 DNA follows: TGTGTCAGCAGCCCTCAGGACAAAAATCAGCCCCAGCATTTT.

This clonotype was observed once. The chain has TRBV11-3 and TRBJ2-5, with 9 bases matching TRBD1. This CDR3 region has 16 residues. CDR1 SGHNT and CDR2 YENEEA come from the germline V gene. CDR3 sequence reads: CVTSLSTGGEGETQYF. CDR3 DNA: TGTGTCACCAGCTTGTCGACAGGGGGTGAAGGAGAGACCCAGTACTTC.

There are many counts of this clonotype. The chain combines TRBV12-3 or TRBV12-4 with TRBJ2-3; D may be TRBD1 (5 bases). Trimming pared 6 bases from V and 6 bases from J, leaving 13 bases between. The CDR3 contains 13 residues. The CDR3 region is CASSSTRADTQYF. DNA of the CDR3: TGTGCCAGCAGCTCTACCAGGGCCGATACGCAGTATTTT.

The rearrangement joins TRBV4-1 to TRBJ2-7; 11 bases line up with TRBD2. From germline, CDR1 is MGHRA and CDR2 YSYEKL. V trimming: 8 bases; J trimming: 1 base; junction bases outside the gene matches: 7. This CDR3 spans 15 amino acids. The CDR3 DNA follows: TGCGCCAGCTGCCCCACTAGCGGGAGTTCCTACGAGCAGTACTTC. This codes for CASCPTSGSSYEQYF.

The chain is built from TRBV20-1 and TRBJ1-4, with unresolved D. This CDR3 comprises 11 residues. Germline V gives CDR1 DFQATT, CDR2 SNEGSKA (reference sequence). The V and J ends lost 4 bases and 8 bases respectively, with 8 bases between them. Here the CDR3 reads CSAIRGEKLFF. CDR3 nucleotides: TGCAGTGCTATCAGAGGGGAAAAACTGTTTTTT.

Concerning this clonotype: The junction and the germline gene differ at one end; a read error may be behind it. The rearrangement uses TRBV11-2 and TRBJ2-1; 10 bases are a match to TRBD2. Germline V CDR1 and CDR2: SGHAT, FQNNGV. The CDR3 is 15 amino acids. The CDR3 DNA reads TGTGCCAGCAGCTTTAGCGGGGGGCCCTACAATGAGCACTTCTTC. Encoded protein: CASSFSGGPYNEHFF.